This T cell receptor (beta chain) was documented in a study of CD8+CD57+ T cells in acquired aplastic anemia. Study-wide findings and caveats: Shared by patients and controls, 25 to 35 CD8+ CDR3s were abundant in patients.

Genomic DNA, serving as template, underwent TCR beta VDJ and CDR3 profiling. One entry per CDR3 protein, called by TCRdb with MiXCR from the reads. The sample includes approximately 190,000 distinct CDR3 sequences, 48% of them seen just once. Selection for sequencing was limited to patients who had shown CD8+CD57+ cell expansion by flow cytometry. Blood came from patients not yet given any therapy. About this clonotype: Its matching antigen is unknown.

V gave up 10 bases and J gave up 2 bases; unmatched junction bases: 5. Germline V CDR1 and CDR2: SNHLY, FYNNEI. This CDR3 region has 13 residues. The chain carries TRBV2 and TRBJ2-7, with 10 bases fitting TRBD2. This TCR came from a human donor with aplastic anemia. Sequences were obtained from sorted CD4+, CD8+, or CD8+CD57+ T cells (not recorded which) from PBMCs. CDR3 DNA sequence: TGTGCCACCGGGACTAGCGATCCCTACGAGCAGTACTTC. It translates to CATGTSDPYEQYF.